Each of the 14 T cell receptor beta chains below was sequenced from the same sample in a study of blood T cells in healthy people across ages. Through a sample-barcoded 5' primer and a J-beta primer mix, a second PCR was run for roughly 7 to 12 cycles. TCRdb ran MiXCR on the 5' RACE reads and lists one entry per CDR3 protein. The profile covers about 1.1 million distinct CDR3 sequences, with more than 30% appearing a single time and around 12% taken by the ten largest. The sample comprised blood. The receptors come from a man between 18 and 35 years old in good health.

This rearrangement joins TRBV5-1 to TRBJ1-1, with D perhaps matching TRBD1 (5 bases). CDR1 is SGHRS, CDR2 YFSETQ, per germline. V was cut by 4 bases and J by 3 bases, with 7 bases left in between. CDR3 length: 12 residues. CDR3: CASSRDDTEAFF. In DNA, the CDR3 is TGCGCCAGCAGCCGGGACGACACTGAAGCTTTCTTT. The variable domain in full, with the rest retrieved from reference TRBV5-1 and TRBJ1-1, is KAGVTQTPRYLIKTRGQQVTLSCSPISGHRSVSWYQQTPGQGLQFLFEYFSETQRNKGNFPGRFSGRQFSNSRSEMNVSTLELGDSALYLCASSRDDTEAFFGQGTRLTVV.

This clonotype appeared a single time. This chain joins TRBV5-1 and TRBJ2-1; perhaps TRBD1 as D (7 bases). V lost 4 bases and J lost 7, with 21 bases in between. CDR1 is SGHRS, CDR2 YFSETQ, per germline. This CDR3 is built from 16 residues. CDR3 region: CASSVDGGGLSNEQFF. The CDR3 DNA sequence: TGCGCCAGCAGCGTGGATGGAGGGGGCCTGAGTAATGAGCAGTTCTTC.

The V and J genes are TRBV6-2 or TRBV6-3 and TRBJ2-1; D gene ambiguous. Germline CDR1 is MNHEY and CDR2 is SVGEGT. V was pared by 0 bases and J by 12 bases, with 15 bases between. The CDR3 is 14 residues long. The CDR3 sequence is CASSYSDWASGQFF. For the CDR3, the DNA is TGTGCCAGCAGTTACTCTGATTGGGCCTCTGGGCAGTTCTTC.

This clonotype came up a few times. The V call is TRBV18, the J call TRBJ1-2; possibly TRBD1 for D (5 bases). The CDR3 contains 16 residues. In germline, CDR1 is KGHSH, CDR2 LQKENI. The V gene lost 2 bases and the J gene lost 4 bases, with 17 bases spanning the gap. In DNA form, the CDR3 reads TGTGCCAGCTCACCAGACATCGGGGGGTCGGTCTATGGCTACACCTTC. Its translation: CASSPDIGGSVYGYTF.

This chain uses TRBV28 with TRBJ2-5; D not resolved. The J call may be wrong; the DNA end is better matched by TRBJ2-7. The germline gives CDR1 MDHEN, CDR2 SYDVKM. The CDR3 consists of 13 residues. CDR3 sequence (DNA): TGTGCCAGCAGTTCAGAATGGGGTGGCGAGCAGTACTTC. Its translation: CASSSEWGGEQYF.

This clonotype was detected a few times. This chain uses TRBV20-1 with TRBJ1-1; 10 bases match TRBD1. The CDR3 loop spans 15 amino acids. Germline CDR1 DFQATT, CDR2 SNEGSKA (reference sequence). The V gene end was trimmed by 2 bases and the J gene end by 0 bases; junction bases not matched to a gene: 3. CDR3 sequence (DNA): TGCAGTGCTAGACGGACAGGGGGGCTGAACACTGAAGCTTTCTTT. Its protein is CSARRTGGLNTEAFF.

This clonotype has at least ten counts. The genes are TRBV12-3 or TRBV12-4 and TRBJ2-5; D gene unclear. This CDR3 region has 11 residues. The V end lost 6 bases, the J end lost 0 bases, and 2 bases lay between the germline ends. The CDR3 sequence: CASRYQETQYF. In nucleotides, the CDR3 is TGTGCCAGCAGGTACCAAGAGACCCAGTACTTC.

A remark on this clonotype: The DNA is omitted, as the CDR3 cannot be located on it reliably, and the CDR3 follows TCRdb's listing. V is TRBV28 and J is TRBJ2-7. CDR1 and CDR2 (germline): MDHEN, SYDVKM. The CDR3 length is 16 residues, termini included. The chain's CDR3 is CASSTSTTGGTYEQYF.

In the case of this clonotype: Relative to the germline gene, one junction end is altered; a read error may explain this. The chain links TRBV20-1 to TRBJ2-1; the match to TRBD2 covers 8 bases. The CDR3 is 15 residues long. Germline values: CDR1 DFQATT, CDR2 SNEGSKA (reference sequence). The CDR3 loop reads CSAREGGGPYSEQFF. The CDR3 DNA follows: TGCAGTGCTAGAGAGGGCGGGGGGCCCTACAGTGAGCAGTTCTTC.

The sample holds a few counts of this clonotype. The chain carries TRBV3-1 and TRBJ2-3; D remains ambiguous. Germline V gene sequence: CDR1 LGHDT, CDR2 YNNKEL (reference sequence). CDR3 length: 13 amino acids. Trimming pared 0 bases from V and 7 bases from J, leaving 8 bases between. The CDR3 region has the DNA TGTGCCAGCAGCCAAGACGGCCCCAATACGCAGTATTTT. Amino acid sequence: CASSQDGPNTQYF.

The gene calls are TRBV24-1 and TRBJ1-6; D not resolved. Deletions cut 7 bases from V and 2 bases from J, with 8 bases between. This CDR3 is 14 amino acids long. The germline gives CDR1 KGHDR, CDR2 SFDVKD. CDR3 sequence (DNA): TGTGCCACCAGCGCTGGGACCTATAATTCACCCCTCCACTTT. Amino acids: CATSAGTYNSPLHF.

The chain couples TRBV20-1 to TRBJ2-1; 9 bases are shared with TRBD2. The CDR3 totals 14 residues. Germline CDR1 is DFQATT and CDR2 is SNEGSKA (reference sequence). After removal of 8 bases from V and 5 bases from J, the junction contained 10 bases not matched to a gene. CDR3 protein: CSFALAGIDNEQFF. The CDR3 nucleotides read TGCAGTTTTGCCCTAGCGGGGATCGACAATGAGCAGTTCTTC.

This clonotype was picked up many times. DNA of the CDR3: TGCAGCGTTGAAAAACCCGACAGGGTCTACAATGAGCAGTTCTTC. Translated, it gives CSVEKPDRVYNEQFF. This rearrangement joins TRBV29-1 to TRBJ2-1; 7 bases match TRBD1. Germline CDR1 reads SQVTM; CDR2 reads ANQGSEA. The CDR3 covers 15 residues. The ends lost 2 bases at V and 3 bases at J; junction bases unmatched: 7.

As concerns this clonotype: One end of the junction is discordant with germline, which a read error may explain. J is TRBJ1-6 and V is TRBV2; 7 nucleotides align to TRBD1. The germline V gene has CDR1 SNHLY and CDR2 FYNNEI. The CDR3 has 14 amino acids. The CDR3 nucleotides read TGTGCCAGCAGTGGGGACAGAACAAATTCACCCCCCCACTTT. Translation gives CASSGDRTNSPPHF. Together with reference TRBV2 and TRBJ1-6, the CDR3 gives the full variable domain: EPEVTQTPSHQVTQMGQEVILRCVPISNHLYFYWYRQILGQKVEFLVSFYNNEISEKSEIFDDQFSVERPDGSNFTLKIRSTKLEDSAMYFCASSGDRTNSPPHFGNGTRLTVT.